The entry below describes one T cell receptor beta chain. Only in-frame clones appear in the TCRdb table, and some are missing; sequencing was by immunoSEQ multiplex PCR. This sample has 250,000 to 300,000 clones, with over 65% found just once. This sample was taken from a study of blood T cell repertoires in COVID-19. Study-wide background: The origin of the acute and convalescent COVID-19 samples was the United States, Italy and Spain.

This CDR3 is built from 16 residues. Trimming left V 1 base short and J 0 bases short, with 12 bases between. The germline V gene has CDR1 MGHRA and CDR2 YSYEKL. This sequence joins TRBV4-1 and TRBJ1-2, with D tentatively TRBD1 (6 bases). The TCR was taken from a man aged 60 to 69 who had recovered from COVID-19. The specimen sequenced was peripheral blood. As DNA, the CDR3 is TGCGCCAGCAGCCAAGTCGTGGACAGAACTAACTATGGCTACACCTTC. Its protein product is CASSQVVDRTNYGYTF.